Sequencing of this TCR beta chain was carried out in a study of blood T cells in healthy people across ages. In the case of this clonotype: Its antigen is unknown.

Together with a sample-barcoded 5' primer, a J-beta primer mix was included in a second PCR lasting about 6 to 11 cycles. From the 5' RACE reads, TCRdb called clonotypes with MiXCR, one entry per CDR3 protein. The profile shows approximately 490,000 distinct CDR3 sequences, less than 25% of them singletons. Study-wide results and caveats: Naive T cell percentage showed a strong correlation with TCR beta diversity. There were more naive CD4+ cells and higher diversity in long-lived donors than in aged donors.

CDR1 and CDR2 from the germline V gene are MGHRA and YSYEKL. This CDR3 comprises 16 residues. J lost 4 bases, V lost 0 bases, and 7 bases had no gene match. The same sample was also studied in work on T cells of mothers and their children. As that study records: No persistent microchimeric T cell clones were detected at around 100 clones per million clonotypes sensitivity.

The V and J genes are TRBV4-1 and TRBJ2-7; TRBD1 matches 9 bases. Material for sequencing was blood. This TCR came from a boy under 18 in good health. CDR3 region: CASSQDGGDRVYEQYF. The DNA for the CDR3 is TGCGCCAGCAGCCAAGATGGAGGGGACAGGGTTTACGAGCAGTACTTC.